This T cell receptor (beta chain) came from a study of low-dose radiotherapy and immunotherapy resistance in tumors. Alpha and beta chains were covered, as first-strand cDNA relied on TRAV- and TRBV-specific primers. For amplifying TCRs, the PCR ran for about 22 cycles with Phusion, which was used together with a constant-region primer and the adapter on the V primers. Via MiXCR, TCRdb re-called the reads, giving one row per CDR3 protein. This sample carries roughly 30,000 distinct CDR3 sequences, approximately 49% of them seen once, and the ten largest clones take around 6%. Time point of the sample: after trial treatment. Treatment meaning: LDRT plus nivolumab, ipilimumab, low-dose cyclophosphamide and aspirin (RACIN trial). This clonotype was counted only a few times. Germline V lookup: CDR1 MGHRA, CDR2 YSYEKL. The CDR3 contains 18 residues. V dropped 1 base and J dropped 0; count of bases not matched to a gene: 10.

The chain uses TRBV4-1 and TRBJ2-3; 7 nucleotides line up with TRBD1. Sequencing used PBMCs, obtained after low-dose radiotherapy plus immunotherapy. This receptor was identified in a male donor with gallbladder cancer. CDR3 sequence reads: CASSQASSIQGSTDTQYF. For the CDR3, the DNA is TGCGCCAGCAGCCAAGCGAGTTCCATACAGGGGAGCACAGATACGCAGTATTTT.